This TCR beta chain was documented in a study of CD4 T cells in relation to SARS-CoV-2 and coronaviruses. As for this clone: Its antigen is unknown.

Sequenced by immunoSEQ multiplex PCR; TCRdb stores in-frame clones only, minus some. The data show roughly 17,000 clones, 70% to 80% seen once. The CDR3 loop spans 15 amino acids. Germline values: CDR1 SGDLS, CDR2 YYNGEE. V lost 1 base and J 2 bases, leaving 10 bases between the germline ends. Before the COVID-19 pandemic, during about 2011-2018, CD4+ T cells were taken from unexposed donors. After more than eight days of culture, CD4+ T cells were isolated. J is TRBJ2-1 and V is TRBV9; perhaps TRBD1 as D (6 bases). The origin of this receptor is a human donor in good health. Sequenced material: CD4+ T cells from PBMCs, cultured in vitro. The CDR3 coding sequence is TGTGCCAGCAGCGTAACCGGGACAACCTACAATGAGCAGTTCTTC. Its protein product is CASSVTGTTYNEQFF. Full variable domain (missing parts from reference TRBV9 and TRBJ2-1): DSGVTQTPKHLITATGQRVTLRCSPRSGDLSVYWYQQSLDQGLQFLIQYYNGEERAKGNILERFSAQQFPDLHSELNLSSLELGDSALYFCASSVTGTTYNEQFFGPGTRLTVL.